Here is one T cell receptor (beta chain) with its context. The data originate from a study of shared clonotypes between healthy human individuals. Using immunoSEQ multiplex PCR, the repertoire was profiled, and TCRdb retains in-frame clones only, with some absent. The repertoire holds about 1.1 million clones, 75% to 80% seen once, with roughly 0.57% in the top ten. Germline lookup yields CDR1 SGHTS and CDR2 YDEGEE. This CDR3 has 15 amino acids. J was trimmed by 7 bases and V by 0 bases; bases with no gene match: 4. Sequenced sample: memory CD4+ T cells from PBMCs. The subset was: CD45RA-negative fraction. The receptor was derived from a man between 18 and 29 years old in good health. Some clones in this sample may be carry-over from other donors' samples. The chain employs TRBV5-8 and TRBJ2-1; TRBD2 matches 10 bases. CDR3 region: CASSLVLAGANEQFF. The CDR3 nucleotides read TGTGCCAGCAGCTTGGTGCTAGCGGGAGCTAATGAGCAGTTCTTC.